Below, 28 T cell receptor beta chains from the same sample are listed, as sequenced in a study of CXCR3-negative and CXCR3-positive naive CD8 T cells. UMI labels and 5' RACE were used to prepare the TRB cDNA libraries. TCRdb reprocessed the 5' RACE reads and reports one entry per CDR3 protein, with no DNA. Listed are around 50,000 distinct CDR3 sequences; about 1.6% falls within the top ten. What was sequenced was naive CXCR3- CD8+ T cells from blood. Specified subset: CD45RO-CCR7+CD27+CD95- naive CD8+ T cells lacking CXCR3 (TNR3-). These receptors all stem from a human donor in good health. Some clones in this sample may be carry-over from other donors' samples.

The chain combines TRBV28 with TRBJ2-1; TCRdb outputs TRBD2, but without DNA this stays unchecked. This CDR3 region has 15 residues. Germline lookup yields CDR1 MDHEN and CDR2 SYDVKM. The CDR3 loop is CASSALAAAGDEQFF.

The chain joins TRBV6-2 or TRBV6-3 to TRBJ2-2; the TCRdb call, TRBD1, lacks DNA for checking. Germline CDR1 and CDR2: MNHEY and SVGEGT. This CDR3 spans 13 amino acids. The CDR3 reads CASSQQGIGELFF.

The genes are TRBV28 and TRBJ2-2; TCRdb lists TRBD1, though no DNA is available to test this call. The germline V gene encodes CDR1 MDHEN and CDR2 SYDVKM. CDR3 length: 15 residues. CDR3 protein: CASSFGTENTGELFF.

This clonotype is labeled medium-sized (0.01 to 0.1%) based on frequency. This sequence joins TRBV29-1 and TRBJ2-7; TCRdb names TRBD1, which stays unverified in the absence of DNA. The CDR3 runs 12 residues. Germline V gene lookup returns CDR1 SQVTM and CDR2 ANQGSEA. The CDR3 spells CSVGDGDYEQYF.

The chain joins TRBV25-1 to TRBJ2-7; TCRdb designates TRBD2, a call that cannot be tested without DNA. The CDR3 totals 16 residues. Germline V CDR1 and CDR2: MGHDK, SYGVNS. Here the CDR3 reads CASSAWEGRSGDEQYF.

The chain recombines TRBV7-9 with TRBJ1-2; TCRdb lists TRBD1, though no DNA is available to test this call. This CDR3 has 17 amino acids. The V gene's germline CDR1 is SEHNR and CDR2 FQNEAQ (reference sequence). CDR3 in amino acids: CASSSPGAQRLNYGYTF.

The rearrangement links TRBV6-5 to TRBJ2-1; the TCRdb D gene call, TRBD2, has no DNA to confirm it. This CDR3 region has 15 residues. Germline CDR1 MNHEY, CDR2 SVGAGI. CDR3 loop: CASSYVAGGGNEQFF.

The rearrangement links TRBV19 to TRBJ1-5; TCRdb names TRBD1, which stays unverified in the absence of DNA. This CDR3 contains 14 residues. From germline, CDR1 is LNHDA and CDR2 SQIVND (reference sequence). The CDR3 is CASLDRGSNQPQHF.

The chain has TRBV5-1 and TRBJ2-1; TCRdb's D call of TRBD1 is untestable without DNA. The CDR3 loop spans 15 amino acids. Germline V gene sequence: CDR1 SGHRS, CDR2 YFSETQ. The CDR3 loop reads CASSVGTGSDNEQFF.

This rearrangement joins TRBV5-1 to TRBJ1-5. Germline-derived CDR1 and CDR2 are SGHRS and YFSETQ. The CDR3 runs to 13 residues. CDR3 amino acids: CASSSTPNQPQHF.

This chain links TRBV29-1 with TRBJ2-1; absent DNA, TCRdb's TRBD1 call cannot be checked. This CDR3 is built from 14 residues. Germline CDR1 is SQVTM and CDR2 is ANQGSEA. CDR3 sequence reads: CSGSTGIGPNEQFF.

V usage is TRBV5-6 and J usage is TRBJ2-5. The CDR3 is 11 residues long. CDR1 SGHDT and CDR2 YYEEEE come from the germline V gene. CDR3 amino acids: CASSYAETQYF.

The chain employs TRBV7-3 and TRBJ2-1; TCRdb's D gene call, TRBD2, goes unchecked for lack of DNA. Germline values: CDR1 SGHTA, CDR2 FQGTGA. The CDR3 covers 17 residues. CDR3 sequence reads: CASKVPSGRTKGDEQFF.

CDR3 amino acids: CSAKPYTSVEQFF. The chain couples TRBV20-1 to TRBJ2-1; TCRdb selects TRBD2, and the lack of DNA leaves this call unchecked. The germline V gene encodes CDR1 DFQATT and CDR2 SNEGSKA (reference sequence). This CDR3 is built from 13 residues.

The J gene is TRBJ2-7, the V gene TRBV29-1; TCRdb indicates TRBD2, and absent DNA this call remains unverified. There are 12 residues in the CDR3. Germline CDR1 SQVTM, CDR2 ANQGSEA. CDR3 in amino acids: CSVLAGRGEQYF.

CDR3 sequence: CASTPEGLDIQYF. This chain connects TRBV27 to TRBJ2-4; absent DNA, TCRdb's TRBD2 call cannot be checked. The CDR3 covers 13 residues. Germline V gene sequence: CDR1 MNHEY, CDR2 SMNVEV (reference sequence).

The rearrangement links TRBV27 to TRBJ1-6. The germline V gene has CDR1 MNHEY and CDR2 SMNVEV (reference sequence). The CDR3 extends over 15 amino acids. The CDR3 loop reads CASSIGTPTPAPLHF.

The chain combines TRBV9 with TRBJ2-7; TCRdb outputs TRBD1, but without DNA this stays unchecked. CDR1 and CDR2 from the germline V gene are SGDLS and YYNGEE. CDR3 length: 14 residues. CDR3: CASSVGDSTYEQYF.

The CDR3 is CSVPGPNTGELFF. The rearrangement links TRBV29-1 to TRBJ2-2; TCRdb lists TRBD1, though no DNA is available to test this call. CDR1 is SQVTM, CDR2 ANQGSEA, per germline. The CDR3 is made up of 13 amino acids.

The chain recombines TRBV4-2 with TRBJ2-5; TCRdb reports TRBD2, a call that lacks DNA to check it against. The CDR3 has 16 residues. Germline values: CDR1 LGHNA, CDR2 YNFKEQ. The CDR3 loop reads CASSQDPSGGGETQYF.

This chain links TRBV7-9 with TRBJ1-2; as DNA is missing, the TRBD1 call by TCRdb cannot be tested. The germline V gene has CDR1 SEHNR and CDR2 FQNEAQ (reference sequence). The CDR3 runs 13 residues. The CDR3: CASSFGQDYGYTF.

This CDR3 reads CASSENYNEQFF. The chain recombines TRBV2 with TRBJ2-1. CDR1 and CDR2 from the germline V gene are SNHLY and FYNNEI. The CDR3 extends over 12 amino acids.

This chain links TRBV14 with TRBJ2-2; with no DNA, the TCRdb D assignment of TRBD1 cannot be verified. The CDR3 covers 14 residues. Germline V gene sequence: CDR1 SGHDN, CDR2 FVKESK. The chain's CDR3 is CASSHQGHTGELFF.

The gene calls are TRBV28 and TRBJ2-5; checking the TCRdb D call of TRBD1 is not possible without DNA. This CDR3 has 15 amino acids. Germline CDR1 reads MDHEN; CDR2 reads SYDVKM. CDR3 sequence reads: CASSANRGYQETQYF.

The chain has TRBV27 and TRBJ1-1; checking the TCRdb D call of TRBD1 is not possible without DNA. Looked up from germline, CDR1 is MNHEY and CDR2 is SMNVEV (reference sequence). This CDR3 has 13 residues. CDR3 loop: CASSLTIGGLAFF.

The V gene is TRBV28, the J gene TRBJ1-1; TCRdb's D call, TRBD1, is unchecked because there is no DNA. The CDR3 contains 15 residues. Germline CDR1 MDHEN, CDR2 SYDVKM. CDR3 residues: CASRPSGTANTEAFF.

V gene TRBV6-5 combines with J gene TRBJ1-4. Germline CDR1 reads MNHEY; CDR2 reads SVGAGI. The CDR3 runs to 13 residues. CDR3 loop: CASSYSINEKLFF.

V usage is TRBV7-2 and J usage is TRBJ2-7; TCRdb calls TRBD1, which cannot be checked without DNA. Germline CDR1 and CDR2: SGHTA and FQGNSA. The CDR3 consists of 14 residues. The CDR3 loop is CASSFAAGAYEQYF.